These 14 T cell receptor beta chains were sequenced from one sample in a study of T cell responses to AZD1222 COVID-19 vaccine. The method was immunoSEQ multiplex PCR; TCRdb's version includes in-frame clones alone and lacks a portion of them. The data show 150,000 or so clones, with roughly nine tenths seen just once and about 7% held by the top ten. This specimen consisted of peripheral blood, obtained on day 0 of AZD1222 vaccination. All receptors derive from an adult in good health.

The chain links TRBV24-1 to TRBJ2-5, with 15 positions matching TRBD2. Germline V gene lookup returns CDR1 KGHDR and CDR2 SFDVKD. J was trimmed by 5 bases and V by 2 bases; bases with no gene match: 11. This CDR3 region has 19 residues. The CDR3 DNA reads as TGTGCCACCAGTGATTGGGGGACTAGCGGGGGGAGAGGAGCGGAGACCCAGTACTTC. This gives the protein CATSDWGTSGGRGAETQYF.

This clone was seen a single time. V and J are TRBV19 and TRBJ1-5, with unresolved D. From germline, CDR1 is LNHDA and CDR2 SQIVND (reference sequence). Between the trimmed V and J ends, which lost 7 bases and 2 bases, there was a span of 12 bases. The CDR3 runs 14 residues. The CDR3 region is CASNRVSGNQPQHF. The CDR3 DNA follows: TGTGCCAGTAACCGGGTGAGCGGCAATCAGCCCCAGCATTTT.

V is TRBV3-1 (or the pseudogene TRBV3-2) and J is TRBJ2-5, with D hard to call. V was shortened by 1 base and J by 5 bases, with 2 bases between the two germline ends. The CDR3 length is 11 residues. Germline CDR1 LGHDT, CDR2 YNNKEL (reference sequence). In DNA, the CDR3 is TGTGCCAGCAGCCAAGGGGAGACCCAGTACTTC. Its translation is CASSQGETQYF.

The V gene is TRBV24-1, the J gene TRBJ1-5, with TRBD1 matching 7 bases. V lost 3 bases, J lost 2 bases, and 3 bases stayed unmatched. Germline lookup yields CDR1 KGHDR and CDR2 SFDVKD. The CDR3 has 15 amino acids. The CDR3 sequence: CATSDTGTGNQPQHF. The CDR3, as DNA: TGTGCCACCAGTGATACCGGGACAGGCAATCAGCCCCAGCATTTT.

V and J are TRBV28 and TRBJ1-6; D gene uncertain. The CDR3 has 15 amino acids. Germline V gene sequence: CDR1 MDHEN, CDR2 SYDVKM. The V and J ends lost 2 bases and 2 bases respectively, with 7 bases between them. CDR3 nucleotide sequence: TGTGCCAGCAGTTTAACAGTCACCTATAATTCACCCCTCCACTTT. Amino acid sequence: CASSLTVTYNSPLHF. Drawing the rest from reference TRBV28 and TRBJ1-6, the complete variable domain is DVKVTQSSRYLVKRTGEKVFLECVQDMDHENMFWYRQDPGLGLRLIYFSYDVKMKEKGDIPEGYSVSREKKERFSLILESASTNQTSMYLCASSLTVTYNSPLHFGNGTRLTVT.

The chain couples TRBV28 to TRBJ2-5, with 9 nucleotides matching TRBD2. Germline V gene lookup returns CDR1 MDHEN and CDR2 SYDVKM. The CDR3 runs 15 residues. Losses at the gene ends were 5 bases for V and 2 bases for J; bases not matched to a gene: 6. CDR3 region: CASSLPGLAQETQYF. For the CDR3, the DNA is TGTGCCAGCAGTCTCCCGGGACTAGCTCAAGAGACCCAGTACTTC.

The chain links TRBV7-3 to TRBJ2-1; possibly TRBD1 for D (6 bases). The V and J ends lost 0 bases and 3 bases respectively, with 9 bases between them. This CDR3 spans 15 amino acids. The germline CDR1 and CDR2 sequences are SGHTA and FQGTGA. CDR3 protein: CASSLTGQNYNEQFF. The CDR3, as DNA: TGTGCCAGCAGCTTAACGGGACAAAACTACAATGAGCAGTTCTTC.

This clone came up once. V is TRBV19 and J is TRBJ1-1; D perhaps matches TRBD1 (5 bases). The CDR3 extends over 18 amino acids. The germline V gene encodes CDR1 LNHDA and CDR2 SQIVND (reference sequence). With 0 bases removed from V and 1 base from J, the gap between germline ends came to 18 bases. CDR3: CASSIDLFRGSWNTEAFF. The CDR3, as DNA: TGTGCCAGTAGTATAGATTTGTTCCGGGGGTCATGGAACACTGAAGCTTTCTTT.

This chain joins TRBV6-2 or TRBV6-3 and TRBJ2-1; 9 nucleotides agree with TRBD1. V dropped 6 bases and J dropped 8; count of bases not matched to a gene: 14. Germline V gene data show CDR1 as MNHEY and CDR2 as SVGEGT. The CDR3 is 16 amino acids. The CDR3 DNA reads TGTGCCAGCAGCCACCCTCCGGGACAGGGTAACGATGAGCAGTTCTTC. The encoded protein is CASSHPPGQGNDEQFF.

The CDR3, as DNA: TGTGCCAGCAGTTATTCGGACAGCGGCACTGAAGCTTTCTTT. Amino acids: CASSYSDSGTEAFF. This chain uses TRBV6-6 with TRBJ1-1; weak D call: TRBD1 (6 bases). This CDR3 spans 14 amino acids. Germline CDR1 is MNHNY and CDR2 is SVGAGI (reference sequence). V gave up 3 bases and J gave up 4 bases, with 12 bases separating them.

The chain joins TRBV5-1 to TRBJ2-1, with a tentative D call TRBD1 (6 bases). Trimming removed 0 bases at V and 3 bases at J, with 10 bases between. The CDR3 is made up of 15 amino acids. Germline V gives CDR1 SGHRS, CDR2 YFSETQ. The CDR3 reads CASSLGGLNYNEQFF. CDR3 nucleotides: TGCGCCAGCAGCTTGGGGGGGCTAAACTACAATGAGCAGTTCTTC. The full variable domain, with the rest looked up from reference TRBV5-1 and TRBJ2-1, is KAGVTQTPRYLIKTRGQQVTLSCSPISGHRSVSWYQQTPGQGLQFLFEYFSETQRNKGNFPGRFSGRQFSNSRSEMNVSTLELGDSALYLCASSLGGLNYNEQFFGPGTRLTVL.

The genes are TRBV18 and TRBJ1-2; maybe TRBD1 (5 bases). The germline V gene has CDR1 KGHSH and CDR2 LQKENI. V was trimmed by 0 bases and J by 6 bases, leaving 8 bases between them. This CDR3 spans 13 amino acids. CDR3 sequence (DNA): TGTGCCAGCTCACCACCGTCCAGGGATGGCTACACCTTC. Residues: CASSPPSRDGYTF. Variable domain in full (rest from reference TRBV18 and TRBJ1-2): NAGVMQNPRHLVRRRGQEARLRCSPMKGHSHVYWYRQLPEEGLKFMVYLQKENIIDESGMPKERFSAEFPKEGPSILRIQQVVRGDSAAYFCASSPPSRDGYTFGSGTRLTVV.

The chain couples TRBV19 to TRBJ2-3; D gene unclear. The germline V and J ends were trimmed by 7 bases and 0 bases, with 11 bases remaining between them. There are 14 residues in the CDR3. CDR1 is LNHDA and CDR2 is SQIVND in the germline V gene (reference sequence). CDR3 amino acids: CASKPTSSTDTQYF. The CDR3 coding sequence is TGTGCCAGTAAGCCCACTTCTAGCACAGATACGCAGTATTTT.

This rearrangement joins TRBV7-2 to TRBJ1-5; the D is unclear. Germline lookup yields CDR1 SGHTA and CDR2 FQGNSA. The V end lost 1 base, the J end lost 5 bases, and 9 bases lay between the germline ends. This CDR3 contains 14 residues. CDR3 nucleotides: TGTGCCAGCAGCTTAGAGGACGGTTATCAGCCCCAGCATTTT. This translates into CASSLEDGYQPQHF.